This TCR beta chain was recorded in a study of T cells in localized non-small cell lung cancer. The CDR3 consists of 13 residues. The ends were cut back, 5 bases at V and 4 bases at J, with 6 bases in the middle. The germline V gene has CDR1 SGHAT and CDR2 FQDESV (reference sequence). Only in-frame clones appear in the TCRdb table, and some are missing; sequencing was by immunoSEQ multiplex PCR. The repertoire holds roughly 48,000 clones, with around 82% as singletons. The V and J genes are TRBV11-1 and TRBJ1-6, with no clear D. Material: PBMCs, obtained before any cancer treatment. This TCR was sampled from a woman aged 40 to 75 with stage II lung adenocarcinoma. In DNA, the CDR3 is TGTGCCAGCAGCCAGAAATATAATTCACCCCTCCACTTT. It translates to CASSQKYNSPLHF.